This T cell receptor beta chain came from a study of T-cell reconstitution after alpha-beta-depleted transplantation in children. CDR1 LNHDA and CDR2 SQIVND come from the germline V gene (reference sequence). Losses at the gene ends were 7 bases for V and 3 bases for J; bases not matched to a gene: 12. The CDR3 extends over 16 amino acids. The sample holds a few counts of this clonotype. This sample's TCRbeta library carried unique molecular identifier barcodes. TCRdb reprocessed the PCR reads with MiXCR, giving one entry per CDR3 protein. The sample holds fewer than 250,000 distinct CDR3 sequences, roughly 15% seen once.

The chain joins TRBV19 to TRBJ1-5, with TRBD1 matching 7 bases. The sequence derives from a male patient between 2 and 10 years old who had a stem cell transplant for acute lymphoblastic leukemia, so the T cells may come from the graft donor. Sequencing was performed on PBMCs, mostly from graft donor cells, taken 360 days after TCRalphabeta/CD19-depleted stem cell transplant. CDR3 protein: CASTLEGAAANQPQHF. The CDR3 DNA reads TGTGCCAGTACCCTAGAGGGGGCTGCGGCCAATCAGCCCCAGCATTTT.